The clone carrying this T cell receptor (beta chain) occurred many times. Its antigen is undetermined. MiXCR, applied by TCRdb to the reads, yields one record per CDR3 protein. The sample lists nearly 650,000 distinct CDR3 sequences, approximately 24% occurring once. The data derive from a study of T cell repertoires in cytomegalovirus infection. Study in general: Public TCR beta signatures indicated both CMV infection and matching HLA type.

Study-level points and caveats: Using cumulative public TCR beta family frequency, the authors identified those who carried CMV together with the relevant HLA. The response measured ex vivo was dominated by TCR beta clonotypes (HLA-C-restricted and CMV-specific).

This sequence originates from a human donor in good health (CMV status not recorded). Some clones in this sample may be carry-over from other donors' samples. Sequenced material: CD8+ T cells from PBMCs.

This CDR3 is CASSSGQGDLETQYF. The CDR3 coding sequence is TGTGCCAGCAGTTCTGGACAGGGGGATCTGGAGACCCAGTACTTC. The V and J genes are TRBV12-3 or TRBV12-4 and TRBJ2-5; 10 bases map to TRBD1. The CDR3 spans 15 residues. V was clipped by 4 bases and J by 5 bases; unmatched bases: 7.